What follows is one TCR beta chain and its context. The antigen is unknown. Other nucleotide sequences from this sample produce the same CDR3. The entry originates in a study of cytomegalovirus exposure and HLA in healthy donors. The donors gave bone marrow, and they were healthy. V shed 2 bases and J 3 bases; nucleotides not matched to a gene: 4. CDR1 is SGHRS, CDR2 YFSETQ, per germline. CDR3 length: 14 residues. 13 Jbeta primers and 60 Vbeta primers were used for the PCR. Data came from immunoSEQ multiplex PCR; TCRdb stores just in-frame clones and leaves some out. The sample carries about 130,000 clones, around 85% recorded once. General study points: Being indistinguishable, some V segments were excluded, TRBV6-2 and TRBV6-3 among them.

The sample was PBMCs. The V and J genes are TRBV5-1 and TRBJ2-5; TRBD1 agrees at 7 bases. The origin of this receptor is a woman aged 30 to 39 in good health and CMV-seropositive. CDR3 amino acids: CASSLAGGEETQYF. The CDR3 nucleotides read TGCGCCAGCAGCTTAGCAGGGGGAGAAGAGACCCAGTACTTC.